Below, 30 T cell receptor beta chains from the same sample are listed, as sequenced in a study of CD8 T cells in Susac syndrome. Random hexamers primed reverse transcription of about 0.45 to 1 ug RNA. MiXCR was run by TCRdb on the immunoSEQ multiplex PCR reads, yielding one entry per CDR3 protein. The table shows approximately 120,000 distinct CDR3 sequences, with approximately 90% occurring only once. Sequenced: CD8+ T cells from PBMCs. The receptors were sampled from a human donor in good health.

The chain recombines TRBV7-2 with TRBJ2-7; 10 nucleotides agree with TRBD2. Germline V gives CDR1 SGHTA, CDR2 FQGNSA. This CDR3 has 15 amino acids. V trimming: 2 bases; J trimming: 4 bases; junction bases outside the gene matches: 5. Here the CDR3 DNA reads TGTGCCAGCAGCTTATCTAGCGGGAGTGTTTACGAGCAGTACTTC. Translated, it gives CASSLSSGSVYEQYF. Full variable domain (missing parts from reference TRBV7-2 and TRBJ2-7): GAGVSQSPSNKVTEKGKDVELRCDPISGHTALYWYRQSLGQGLEFLIYFQGNSAPDKSGLPSDRFSAERTGGSVSTLTIQRTQQEDSAVYLCASSLSSGSVYEQYFGPGTRLTVT.

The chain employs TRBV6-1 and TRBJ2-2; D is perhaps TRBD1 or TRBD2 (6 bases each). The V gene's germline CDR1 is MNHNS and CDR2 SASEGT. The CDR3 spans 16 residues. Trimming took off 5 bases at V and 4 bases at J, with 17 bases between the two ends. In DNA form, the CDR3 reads TGTGCCAGCAGTCCTATGGGGGGCGCGGGCACCGGGGAGCTGTTTTTT. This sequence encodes CASSPMGGAGTGELFF.

The CDR3 region has the DNA TGTGCCGCAGCCCGGGGGGATGGCTACACCTTC. Amino acid sequence: CAAARGDGYTF. The rearrangement joins TRBV6-5 to TRBJ1-2; tentatively, D is TRBD1 (5 bases). The V gene's germline CDR1 is MNHEY and CDR2 SVGAGI. Trimming shortened V by 11 bases and J by 6 bases, and 13 bases separated the two germline ends. CDR3 length: 11 residues.

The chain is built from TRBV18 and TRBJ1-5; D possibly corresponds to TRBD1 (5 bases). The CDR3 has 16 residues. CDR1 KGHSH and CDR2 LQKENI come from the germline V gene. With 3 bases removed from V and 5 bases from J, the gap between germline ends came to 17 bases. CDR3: CASSPLTTMGHQPQHF. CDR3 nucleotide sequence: TGTGCCAGCTCACCTTTAACAACCATGGGACATCAGCCCCAGCATTTT.

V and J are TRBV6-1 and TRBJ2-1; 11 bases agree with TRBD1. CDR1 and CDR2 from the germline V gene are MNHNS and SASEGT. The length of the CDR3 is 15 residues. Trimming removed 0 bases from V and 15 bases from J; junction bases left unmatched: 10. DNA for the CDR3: TGTGCCAGCAGTGAAGCGGAGGACAGGGGGCGAAGTCCGTTCTTC. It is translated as CASSEAEDRGRSPFF.

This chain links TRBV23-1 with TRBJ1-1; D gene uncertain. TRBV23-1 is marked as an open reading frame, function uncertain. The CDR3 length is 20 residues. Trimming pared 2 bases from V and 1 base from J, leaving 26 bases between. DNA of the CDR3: TGCGCCAGCAGTCAACCGGAAGCAGGAATACCTCCCTCGAGGAACACTGAAGCTTTCTTT. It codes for CASSQPEAGIPPSRNTEAFF.

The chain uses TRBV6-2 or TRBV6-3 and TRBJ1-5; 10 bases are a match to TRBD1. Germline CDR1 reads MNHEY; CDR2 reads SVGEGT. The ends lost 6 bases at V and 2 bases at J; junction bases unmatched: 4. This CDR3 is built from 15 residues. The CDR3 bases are TGTGCCAGCAGGGCCGGGACAGGGGGCAATCAGCCCCAGCATTTT. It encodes CASRAGTGGNQPQHF.

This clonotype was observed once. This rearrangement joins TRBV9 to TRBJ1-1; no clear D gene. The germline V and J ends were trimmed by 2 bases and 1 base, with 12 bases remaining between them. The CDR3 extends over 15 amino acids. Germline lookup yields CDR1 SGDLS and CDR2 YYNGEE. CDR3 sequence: CASSVGVRPNTEAFF. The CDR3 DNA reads TGTGCCAGCAGCGTCGGGGTGAGGCCGAACACTGAAGCTTTCTTT. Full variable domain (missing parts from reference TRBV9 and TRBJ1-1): DSGVTQTPKHLITATGQRVTLRCSPRSGDLSVYWYQQSLDQGLQFLIQYYNGEERAKGNILERFSAQQFPDLHSELNLSSLELGDSALYFCASSVGVRPNTEAFFGQGTRLTVV.

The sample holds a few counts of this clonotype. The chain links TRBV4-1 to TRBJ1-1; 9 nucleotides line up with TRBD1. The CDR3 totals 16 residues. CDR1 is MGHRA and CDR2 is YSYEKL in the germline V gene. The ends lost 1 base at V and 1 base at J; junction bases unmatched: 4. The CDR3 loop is CASSQGVGQGNTEAFF. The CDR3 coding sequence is TGCGCCAGCAGCCAAGGGGTGGGACAGGGGAACACTGAAGCTTTCTTT.

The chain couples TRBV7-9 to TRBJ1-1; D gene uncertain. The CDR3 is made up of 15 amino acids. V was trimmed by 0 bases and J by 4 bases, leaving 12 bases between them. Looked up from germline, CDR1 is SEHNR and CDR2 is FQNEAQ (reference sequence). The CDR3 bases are TGTGCCAGCAGCTTAGCCGCTTCGGCGGGCACTGAAGCTTTCTTT. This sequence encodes CASSLAASAGTEAFF.

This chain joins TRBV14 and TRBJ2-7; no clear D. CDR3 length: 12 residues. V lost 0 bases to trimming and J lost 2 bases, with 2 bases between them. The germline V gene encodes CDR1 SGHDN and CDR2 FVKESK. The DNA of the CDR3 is TGTGCCAGCAGCCAAGAAACCTACGAGCAGTACTTC. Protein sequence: CASSQETYEQYF. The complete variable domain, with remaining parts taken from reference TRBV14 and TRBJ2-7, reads EAGVTQFPSHSVIEKGQTVTLRCDPISGHDNLYWYRRVMGKEIKFLLHFVKESKQDESGMPNNRFLAERTGGTYSTLKVQPAELEDSGVYFCASSQETYEQYFGPGTRLTVT.

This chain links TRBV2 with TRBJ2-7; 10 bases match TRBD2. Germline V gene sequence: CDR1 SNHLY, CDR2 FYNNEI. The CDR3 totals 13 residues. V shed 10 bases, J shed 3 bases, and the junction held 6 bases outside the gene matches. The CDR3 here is CATLAGDGYEQYF. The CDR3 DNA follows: TGTGCCACCCTAGCGGGGGACGGCTACGAGCAGTACTTC. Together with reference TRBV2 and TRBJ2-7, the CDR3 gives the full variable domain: EPEVTQTPSHQVTQMGQEVILRCVPISNHLYFYWYRQILGQKVEFLVSFYNNEISEKSEIFDDQFSVERPDGSNFTLKIRSTKLEDSAMYFCATLAGDGYEQYFGPGTRLTVT.

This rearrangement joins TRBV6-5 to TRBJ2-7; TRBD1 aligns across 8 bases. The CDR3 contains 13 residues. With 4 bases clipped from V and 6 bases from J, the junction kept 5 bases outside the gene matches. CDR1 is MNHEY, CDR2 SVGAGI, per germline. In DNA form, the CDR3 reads TGTGCCAGCAGTTCGTCAGGGGGCGTCGAGCAGTACTTC. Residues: CASSSSGGVEQYF.

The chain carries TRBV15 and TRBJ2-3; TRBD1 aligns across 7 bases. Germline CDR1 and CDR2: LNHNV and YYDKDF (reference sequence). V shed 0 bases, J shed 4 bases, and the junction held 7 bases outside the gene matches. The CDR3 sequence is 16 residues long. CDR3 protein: CATSRDKRQGPDTQYF. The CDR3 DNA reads TGTGCCACCAGCAGAGATAAGAGACAGGGCCCAGATACGCAGTATTTT.

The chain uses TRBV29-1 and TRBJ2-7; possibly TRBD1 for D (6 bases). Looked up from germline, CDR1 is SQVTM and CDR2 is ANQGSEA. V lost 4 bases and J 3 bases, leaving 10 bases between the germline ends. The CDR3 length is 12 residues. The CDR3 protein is CSVVAGDYEQYF. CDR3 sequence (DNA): TGCAGCGTTGTAGCAGGGGACTACGAGCAGTACTTC.

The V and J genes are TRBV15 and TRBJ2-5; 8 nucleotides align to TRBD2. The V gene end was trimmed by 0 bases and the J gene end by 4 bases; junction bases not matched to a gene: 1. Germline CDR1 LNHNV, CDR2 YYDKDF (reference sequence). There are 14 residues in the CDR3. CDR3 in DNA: TGTGCCACCAGCAGAGAGGCGGGGGGAGAGACCCAGTACTTC. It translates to CATSREAGGETQYF.

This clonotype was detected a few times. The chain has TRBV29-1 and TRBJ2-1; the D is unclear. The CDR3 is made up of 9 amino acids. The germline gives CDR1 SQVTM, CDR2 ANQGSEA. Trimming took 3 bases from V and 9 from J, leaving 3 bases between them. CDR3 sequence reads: CSVDSEQFF. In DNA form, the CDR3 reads TGCAGCGTTGACAGTGAGCAGTTCTTC.

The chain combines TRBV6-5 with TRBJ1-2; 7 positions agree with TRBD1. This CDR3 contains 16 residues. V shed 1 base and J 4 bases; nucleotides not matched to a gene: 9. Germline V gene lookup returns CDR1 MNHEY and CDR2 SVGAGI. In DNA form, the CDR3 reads TGTGCCAGCAGTTACTTCCCCACCGACAGGGTCTATGGCTACACCTTC. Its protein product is CASSYFPTDRVYGYTF.

For the CDR3, the DNA is TGTGCCAGCAGGGAATCGGGACTTACGCAGTATTTT. Residues: CASRESGLTQYF. V usage is TRBV2 and J usage is TRBJ2-3, with D perhaps TRBD2 (6 bases). The CDR3 is made up of 12 amino acids. V lost 6 bases and J lost 8, with 12 bases in between. Germline V lookup: CDR1 SNHLY, CDR2 FYNNEI. Looking up the rest from reference TRBV2 and TRBJ2-3 gives the full variable domain: EPEVTQTPSHQVTQMGQEVILRCVPISNHLYFYWYRQILGQKVEFLVSFYNNEISEKSEIFDDQFSVERPDGSNFTLKIRSTKLEDSAMYFCASRESGLTQYFGPGTRLTVL.

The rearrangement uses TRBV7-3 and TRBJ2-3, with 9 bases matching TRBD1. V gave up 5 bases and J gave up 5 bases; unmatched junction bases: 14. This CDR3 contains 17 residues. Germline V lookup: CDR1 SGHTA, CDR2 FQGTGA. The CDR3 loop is CASSPPTTPDRGDTQYF. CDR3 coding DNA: TGTGCCAGCAGCCCGCCCACGACGCCGGACAGGGGAGATACGCAGTATTTT. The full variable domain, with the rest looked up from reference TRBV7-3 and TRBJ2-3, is GAGVSQTPSNKVTEKGKYVELRCDPISGHTALYWYRQSLGQGPEFLIYFQGTGAADDSGLPNDRFFAVRPEGSVSTLKIQRTERGDSAVYLCASSPPTTPDRGDTQYFGPGTRLTVL.

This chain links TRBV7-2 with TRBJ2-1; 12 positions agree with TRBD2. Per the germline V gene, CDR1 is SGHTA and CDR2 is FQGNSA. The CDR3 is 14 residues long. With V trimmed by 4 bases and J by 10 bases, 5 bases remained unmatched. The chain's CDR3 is CASSSTSGGVEQFF. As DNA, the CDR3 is TGTGCCAGCAGCTCGACTAGCGGGGGAGTAGAGCAGTTCTTC. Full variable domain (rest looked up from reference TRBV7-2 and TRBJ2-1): GAGVSQSPSNKVTEKGKDVELRCDPISGHTALYWYRQSLGQGLEFLIYFQGNSAPDKSGLPSDRFSAERTGGSVSTLTIQRTQQEDSAVYLCASSSTSGGVEQFFGPGTRLTVL.

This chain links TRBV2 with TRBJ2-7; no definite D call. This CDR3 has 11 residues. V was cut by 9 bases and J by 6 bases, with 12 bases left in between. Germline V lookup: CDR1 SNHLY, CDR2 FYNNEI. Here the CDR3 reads CARTVLVEQYF. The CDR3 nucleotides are TGTGCCAGGACGGTGCTGGTCGAGCAGTACTTC.

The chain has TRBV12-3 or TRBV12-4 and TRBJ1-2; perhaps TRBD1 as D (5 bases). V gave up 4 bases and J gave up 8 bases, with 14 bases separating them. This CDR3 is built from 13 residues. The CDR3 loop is CASSSPGRRGYTF. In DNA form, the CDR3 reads TGTGCCAGCAGTTCCCCGGGGCGAAGAGGCTACACCTTC.

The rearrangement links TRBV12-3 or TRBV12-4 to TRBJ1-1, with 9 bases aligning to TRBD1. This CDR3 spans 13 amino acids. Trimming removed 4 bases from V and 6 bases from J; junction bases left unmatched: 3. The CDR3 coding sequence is TGTGCCAGCAGTTACAGGGGGCGAGCTGAAGCTTTCTTT. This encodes CASSYRGRAEAFF.

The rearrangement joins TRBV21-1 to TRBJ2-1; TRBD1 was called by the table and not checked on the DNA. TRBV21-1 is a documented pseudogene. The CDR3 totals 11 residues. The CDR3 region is CAIQGPDEQFF. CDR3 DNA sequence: TGTGCCATACAGGGTCCCGATGAGCAGTTCTTC.

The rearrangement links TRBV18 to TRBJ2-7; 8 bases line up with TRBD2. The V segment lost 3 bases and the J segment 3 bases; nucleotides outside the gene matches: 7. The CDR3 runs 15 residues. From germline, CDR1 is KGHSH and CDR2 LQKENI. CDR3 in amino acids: CASSPPSSGLYEQYF. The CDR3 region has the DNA TGTGCCAGCTCACCCCCTTCTAGCGGGCTCTACGAGCAGTACTTC.

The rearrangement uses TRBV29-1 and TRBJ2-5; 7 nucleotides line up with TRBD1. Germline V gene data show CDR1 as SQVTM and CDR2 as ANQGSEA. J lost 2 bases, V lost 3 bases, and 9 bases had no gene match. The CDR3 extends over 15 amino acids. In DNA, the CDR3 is TGCAGCGTTGATAATCGACGGGACAGTCAAGAGACCCAGTACTTC. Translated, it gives CSVDNRRDSQETQYF.

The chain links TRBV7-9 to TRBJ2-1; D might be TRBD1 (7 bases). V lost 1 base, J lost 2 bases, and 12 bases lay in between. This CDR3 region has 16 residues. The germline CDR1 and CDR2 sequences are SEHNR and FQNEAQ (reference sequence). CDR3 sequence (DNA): TGTGCCAGCAGCTTAGGACTAGGACAGGCCTACAATGAGCAGTTCTTC. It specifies CASSLGLGQAYNEQFF.

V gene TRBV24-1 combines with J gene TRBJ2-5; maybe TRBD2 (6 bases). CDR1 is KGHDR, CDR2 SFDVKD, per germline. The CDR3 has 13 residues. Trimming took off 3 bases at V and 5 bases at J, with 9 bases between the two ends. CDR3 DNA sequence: TGTGCCACCAGTGATCCCCTAGCGGAGACCCAGTACTTC. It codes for CATSDPLAETQYF.

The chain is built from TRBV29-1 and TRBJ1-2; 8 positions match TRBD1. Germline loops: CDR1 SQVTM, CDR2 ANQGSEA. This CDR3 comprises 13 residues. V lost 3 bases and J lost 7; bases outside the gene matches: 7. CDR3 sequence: CSVDSRGLGGYTF. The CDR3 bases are TGCAGCGTTGACTCCAGGGGGCTAGGTGGCTACACCTTC.